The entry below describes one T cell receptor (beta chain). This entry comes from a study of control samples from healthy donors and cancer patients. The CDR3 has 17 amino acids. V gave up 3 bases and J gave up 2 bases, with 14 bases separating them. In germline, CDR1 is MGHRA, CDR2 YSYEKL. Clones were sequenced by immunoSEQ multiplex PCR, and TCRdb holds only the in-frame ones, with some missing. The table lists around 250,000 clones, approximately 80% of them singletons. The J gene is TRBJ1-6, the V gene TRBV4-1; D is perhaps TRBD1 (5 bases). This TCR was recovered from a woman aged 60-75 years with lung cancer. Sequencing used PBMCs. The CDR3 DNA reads TGCGCCAGCAGCCAGATTCTACAGGTTGCCTATAATTCACCCCTCCACTTT. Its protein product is CASSQILQVAYNSPLHF.